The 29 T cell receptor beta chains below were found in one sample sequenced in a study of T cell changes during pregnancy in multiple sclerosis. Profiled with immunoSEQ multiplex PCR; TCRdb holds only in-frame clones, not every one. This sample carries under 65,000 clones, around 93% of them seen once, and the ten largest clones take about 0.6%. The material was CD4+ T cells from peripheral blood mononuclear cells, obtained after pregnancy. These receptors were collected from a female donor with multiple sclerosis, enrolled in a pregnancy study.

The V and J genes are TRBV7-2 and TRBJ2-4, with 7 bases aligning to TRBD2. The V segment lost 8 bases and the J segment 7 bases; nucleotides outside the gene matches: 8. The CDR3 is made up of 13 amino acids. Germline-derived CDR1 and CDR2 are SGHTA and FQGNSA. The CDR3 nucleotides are TGTGCCAGCCGGCTGGGGGGAGGGAACATTCAGTACTTC. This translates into CASRLGGGNIQYF.

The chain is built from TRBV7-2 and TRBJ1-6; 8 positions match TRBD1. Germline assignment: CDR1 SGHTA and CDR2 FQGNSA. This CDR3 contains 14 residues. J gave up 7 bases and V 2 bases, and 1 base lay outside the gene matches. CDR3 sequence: CASSLQGANSPLHF. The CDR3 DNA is TGTGCCAGCAGCTTACAGGGGGCCAATTCACCCCTCCACTTT.

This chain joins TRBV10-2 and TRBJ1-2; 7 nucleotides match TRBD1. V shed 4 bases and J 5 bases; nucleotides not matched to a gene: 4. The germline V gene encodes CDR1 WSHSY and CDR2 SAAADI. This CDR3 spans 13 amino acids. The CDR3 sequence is CASSVVRGYGYTF. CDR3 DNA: TGCGCCAGCAGTGTTGTCAGGGGGTATGGCTACACCTTC.

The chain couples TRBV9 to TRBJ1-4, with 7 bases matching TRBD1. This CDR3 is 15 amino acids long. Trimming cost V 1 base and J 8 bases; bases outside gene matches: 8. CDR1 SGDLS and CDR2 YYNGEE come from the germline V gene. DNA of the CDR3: TGTGCCAGCAGCGTAAAGGGGACAGTGGGCGAAAAACTGTTTTTT. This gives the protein CASSVKGTVGEKLFF.

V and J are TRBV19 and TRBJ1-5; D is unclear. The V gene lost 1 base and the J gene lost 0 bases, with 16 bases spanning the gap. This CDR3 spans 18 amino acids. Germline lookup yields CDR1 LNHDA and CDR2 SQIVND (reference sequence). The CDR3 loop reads CASSIGNPGIYSNQPQHF. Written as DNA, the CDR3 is TGTGCCAGTAGTATAGGGAATCCCGGGATTTATAGCAATCAGCCCCAGCATTTT.

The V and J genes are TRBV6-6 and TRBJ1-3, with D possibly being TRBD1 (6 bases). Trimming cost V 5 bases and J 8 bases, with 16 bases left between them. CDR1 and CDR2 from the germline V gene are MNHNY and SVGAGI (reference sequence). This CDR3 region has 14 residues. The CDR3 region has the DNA TGTGCCAGCAGTCCAGCAGGGGAAGGATACACCATATATTTT. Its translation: CASSPAGEGYTIYF.

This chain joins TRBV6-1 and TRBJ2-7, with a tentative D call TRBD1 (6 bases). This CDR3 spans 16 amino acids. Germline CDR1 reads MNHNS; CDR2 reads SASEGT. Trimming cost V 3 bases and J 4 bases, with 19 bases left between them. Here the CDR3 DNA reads TGTGCCAGCAGTGAGCCAAGGGGACAAAAGGGGTACGAGCAGTACTTC. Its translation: CASSEPRGQKGYEQYF.

The CDR3 DNA follows: TGCAGCGTTGAAGATATGGGGCGCCATTCCTATGGCTACACCTTC. This translates into CSVEDMGRHSYGYTF. This chain links TRBV29-1 with TRBJ1-2, with D perhaps matching TRBD1 (5 bases). Germline-derived CDR1 and CDR2 are SQVTM and ANQGSEA. V was clipped by 0 bases and J by 4 bases, with 15 bases between them. The CDR3 length is 15 residues.

As DNA, the CDR3 is TGTGCCAGTAGTGTCGAGACAGGGATAGGCAATCAGCCCCAGCATTTT. Encoded protein: CASSVETGIGNQPQHF. The V call is TRBV19, the J call TRBJ1-5; TRBD1 aligns across 7 bases. The CDR3 is made up of 16 amino acids. Germline CDR1 is LNHDA and CDR2 is SQIVND (reference sequence). Trimming took 5 bases from V and 2 from J; bases not matched to a gene: 9.

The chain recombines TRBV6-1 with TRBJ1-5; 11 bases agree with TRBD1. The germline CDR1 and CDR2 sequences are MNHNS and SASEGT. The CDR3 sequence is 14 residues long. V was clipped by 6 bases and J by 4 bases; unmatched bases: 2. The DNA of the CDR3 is TGTGCCAGCAGAGGGACAGGGGGGAATCAGCCCCAGCATTTT. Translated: CASRGTGGNQPQHF.

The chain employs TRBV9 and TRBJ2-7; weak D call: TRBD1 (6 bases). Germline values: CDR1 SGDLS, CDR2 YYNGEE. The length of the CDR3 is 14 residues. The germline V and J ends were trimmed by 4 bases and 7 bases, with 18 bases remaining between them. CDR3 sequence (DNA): TGTGCCAGCAGCCCCCGGGACATCTCGTGGGAGCAGTACTTC. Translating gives CASSPRDISWEQYF.

This CDR3 is CAISEPRTGSDYGYTF. The CDR3 nucleotides read TGTGCCATCAGTGAACCGAGGACAGGATCCGACTATGGCTACACCTTC. V and J are TRBV10-3 and TRBJ1-2, with TRBD1 matching over 7 bases. The V and J ends lost 3 bases and 3 bases, in that order; junction bases with no gene match: 10. The CDR3 has 16 residues. CDR1 and CDR2 from the germline V gene are ENHRY and SYGVKD.

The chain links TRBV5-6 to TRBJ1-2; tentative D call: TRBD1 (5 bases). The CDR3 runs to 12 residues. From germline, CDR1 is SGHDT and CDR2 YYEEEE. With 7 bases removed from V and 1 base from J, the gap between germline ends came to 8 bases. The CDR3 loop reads CASAGNNYGYTF. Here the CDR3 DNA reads TGTGCCAGCGCAGGGAATAACTATGGCTACACCTTC. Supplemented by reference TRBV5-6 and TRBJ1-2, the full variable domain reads DAGVTQSPTHLIKTRGQQVTLRCSPKSGHDTVSWYQQALGQGPQFIFQYYEEEERQRGNFPDRFSGHQFPNYSSELNVNALLLGDSALYLCASAGNNYGYTFGSGTRLTVV.

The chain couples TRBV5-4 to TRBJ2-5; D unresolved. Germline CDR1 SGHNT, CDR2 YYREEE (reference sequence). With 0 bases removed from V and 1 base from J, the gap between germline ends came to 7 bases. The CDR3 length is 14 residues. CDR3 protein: CASSLDYAQETQYF. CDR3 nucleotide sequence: TGTGCCAGCAGCTTGGACTATGCCCAAGAGACCCAGTACTTC.

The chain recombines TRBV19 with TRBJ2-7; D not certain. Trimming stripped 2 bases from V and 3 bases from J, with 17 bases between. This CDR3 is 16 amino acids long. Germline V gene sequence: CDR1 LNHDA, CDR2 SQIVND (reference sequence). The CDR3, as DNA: TGTGCCAGTAGTATATTGCCCACCCGCCCAGTCTACGAGCAGTACTTC. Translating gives CASSILPTRPVYEQYF.

The CDR3 DNA sequence: TGTGCCAGCCACTTGCCGGGACAGGGGGAAGAGACCCAGTACTTC. Its protein is CASHLPGQGEETQYF. This rearrangement joins TRBV2 to TRBJ2-5, with 11 nucleotides matching TRBD1. There are 15 residues in the CDR3. The V segment lost 8 bases and the J segment 3 bases; nucleotides outside the gene matches: 8. Germline V gives CDR1 SNHLY, CDR2 FYNNEI. Looking up the rest from reference TRBV2 and TRBJ2-5 gives the full variable domain: EPEVTQTPSHQVTQMGQEVILRCVPISNHLYFYWYRQILGQKVEFLVSFYNNEISEKSEIFDDQFSVERPDGSNFTLKIRSTKLEDSAMYFCASHLPGQGEETQYFGPGTRLLVL.

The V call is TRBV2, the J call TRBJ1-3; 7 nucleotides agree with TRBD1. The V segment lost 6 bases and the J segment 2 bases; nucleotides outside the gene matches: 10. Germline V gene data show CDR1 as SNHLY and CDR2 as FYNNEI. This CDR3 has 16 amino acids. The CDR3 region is CASRILTGIAGNTIYF. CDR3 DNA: TGTGCCAGCAGGATCCTGACAGGGATCGCTGGAAACACCATATATTTT.

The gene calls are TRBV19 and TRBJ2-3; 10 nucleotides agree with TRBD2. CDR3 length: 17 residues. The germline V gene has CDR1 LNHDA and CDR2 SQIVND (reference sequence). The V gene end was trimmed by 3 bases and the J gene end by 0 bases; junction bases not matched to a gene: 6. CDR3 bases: TGTGCCAGTAGTATCACTGGACTAGCGGCTAGCACAGATACGCAGTATTTT. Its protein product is CASSITGLAASTDTQYF.

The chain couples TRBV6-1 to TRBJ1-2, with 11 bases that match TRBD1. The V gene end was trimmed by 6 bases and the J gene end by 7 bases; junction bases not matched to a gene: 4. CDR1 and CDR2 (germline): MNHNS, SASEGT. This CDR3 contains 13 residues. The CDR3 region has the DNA TGTGCCAGCAGGGTGGGACAGGGGGGTGGCTACACCTTC. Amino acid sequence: CASRVGQGGGYTF.

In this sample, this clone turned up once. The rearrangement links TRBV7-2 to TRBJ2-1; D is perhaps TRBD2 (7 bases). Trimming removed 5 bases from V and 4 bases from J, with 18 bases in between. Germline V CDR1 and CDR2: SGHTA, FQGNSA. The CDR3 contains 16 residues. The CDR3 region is CASSNPRGGEYNEQFF. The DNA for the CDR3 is TGTGCCAGCAGCAACCCGAGGGGGGGTGAGTACAATGAGCAGTTCTTC.

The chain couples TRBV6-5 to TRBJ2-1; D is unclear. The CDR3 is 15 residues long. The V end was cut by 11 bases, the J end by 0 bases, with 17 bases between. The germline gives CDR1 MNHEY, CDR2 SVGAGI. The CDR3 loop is CAAPVPCRSYNEQFF. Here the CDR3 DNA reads TGTGCCGCCCCGGTCCCATGCCGCTCCTACAATGAGCAGTTCTTC.

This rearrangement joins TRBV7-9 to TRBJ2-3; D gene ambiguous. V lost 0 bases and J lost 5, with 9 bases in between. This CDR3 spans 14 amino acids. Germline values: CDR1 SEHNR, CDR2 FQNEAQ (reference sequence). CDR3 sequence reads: CASSLARLIDTQYF. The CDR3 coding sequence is TGTGCCAGCAGCTTAGCGCGTCTGATAGATACGCAGTATTTT.

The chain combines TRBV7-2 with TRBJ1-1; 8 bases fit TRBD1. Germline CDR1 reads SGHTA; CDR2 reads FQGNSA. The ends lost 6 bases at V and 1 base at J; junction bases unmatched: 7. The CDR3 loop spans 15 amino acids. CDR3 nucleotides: TGTGCCAGCAGTCGAACAGGGGGGGCGAACACTGAAGCTTTCTTT. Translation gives CASSRTGGANTEAFF.

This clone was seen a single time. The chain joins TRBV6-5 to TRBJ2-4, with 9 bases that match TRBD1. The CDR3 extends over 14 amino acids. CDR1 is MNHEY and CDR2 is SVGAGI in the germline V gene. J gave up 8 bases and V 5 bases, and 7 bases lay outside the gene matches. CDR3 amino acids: CASSQRDRVDIQYF. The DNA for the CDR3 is TGTGCCAGCAGTCAACGGGACAGGGTTGACATTCAGTACTTC.

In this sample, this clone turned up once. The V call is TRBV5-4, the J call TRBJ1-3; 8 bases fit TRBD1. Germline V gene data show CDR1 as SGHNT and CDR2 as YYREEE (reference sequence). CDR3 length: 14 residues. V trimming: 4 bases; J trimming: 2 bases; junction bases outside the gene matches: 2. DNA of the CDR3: TGTGCCAGCAGCCAACAGGGGGCTGGAAACACCATATATTTT. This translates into CASSQQGAGNTIYF.

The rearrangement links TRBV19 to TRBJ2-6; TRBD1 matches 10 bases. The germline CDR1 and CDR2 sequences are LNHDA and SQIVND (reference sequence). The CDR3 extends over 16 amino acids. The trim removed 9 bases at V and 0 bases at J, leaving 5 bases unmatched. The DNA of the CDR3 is TGTGCCAGCCGGGACAGGGGCGACTCTGGGGCCAACGTCCTGACTTTC. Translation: CASRDRGDSGANVLTF.

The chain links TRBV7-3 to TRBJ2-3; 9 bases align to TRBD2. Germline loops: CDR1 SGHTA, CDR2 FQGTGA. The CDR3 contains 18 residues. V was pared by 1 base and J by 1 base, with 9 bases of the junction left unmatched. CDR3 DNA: TGTGCCAGCAGCTTAAACTCCCGGACTAGCGTCGGCACAGATACGCAGTATTTT. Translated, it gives CASSLNSRTSVGTDTQYF.

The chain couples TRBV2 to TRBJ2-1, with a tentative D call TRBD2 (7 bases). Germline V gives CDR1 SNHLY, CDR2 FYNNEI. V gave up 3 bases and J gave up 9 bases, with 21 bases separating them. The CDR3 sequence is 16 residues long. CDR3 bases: TGTGCCAGCAGTGATGCCCTGAGGGGGGGGCCCCGTGAGCAGTTCTTC. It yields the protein CASSDALRGGPREQFF.

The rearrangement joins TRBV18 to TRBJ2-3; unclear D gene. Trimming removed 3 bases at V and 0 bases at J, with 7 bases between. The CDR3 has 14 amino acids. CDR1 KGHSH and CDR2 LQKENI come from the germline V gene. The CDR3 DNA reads TGTGCCAGCTCACCTCTTTCTAGCACAGATACGCAGTATTTT. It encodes CASSPLSSTDTQYF.